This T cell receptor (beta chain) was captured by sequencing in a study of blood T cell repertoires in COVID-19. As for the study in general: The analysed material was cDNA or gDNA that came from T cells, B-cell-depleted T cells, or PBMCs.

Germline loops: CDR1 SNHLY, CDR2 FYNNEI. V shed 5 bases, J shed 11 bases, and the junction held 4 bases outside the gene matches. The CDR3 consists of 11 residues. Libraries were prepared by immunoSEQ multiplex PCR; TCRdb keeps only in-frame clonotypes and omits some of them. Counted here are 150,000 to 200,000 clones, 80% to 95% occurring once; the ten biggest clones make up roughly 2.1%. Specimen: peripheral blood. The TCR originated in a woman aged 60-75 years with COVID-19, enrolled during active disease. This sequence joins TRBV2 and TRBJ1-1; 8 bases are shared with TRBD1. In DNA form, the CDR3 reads TGTGCCAGCAGTATGGACAGGGTGGCTTTCTTT. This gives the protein CASSMDRVAFF.